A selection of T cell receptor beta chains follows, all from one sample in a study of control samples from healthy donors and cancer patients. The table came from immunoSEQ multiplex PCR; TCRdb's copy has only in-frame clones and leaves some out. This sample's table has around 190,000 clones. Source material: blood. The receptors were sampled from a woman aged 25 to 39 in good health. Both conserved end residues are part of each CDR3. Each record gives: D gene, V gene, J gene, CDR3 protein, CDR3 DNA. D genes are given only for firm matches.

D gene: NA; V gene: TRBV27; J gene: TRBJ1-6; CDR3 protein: CASGIGGQFRPLHF; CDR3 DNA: TGTGCCAGCGGTATCGGTGGACAATTCAGACCCCTCCACTTT
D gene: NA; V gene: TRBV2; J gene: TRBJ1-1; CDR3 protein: CATLLQGGDTEAFF; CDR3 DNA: TGTGCCACCCTTTTACAGGGAGGGGACACTGAAGCTTTCTTT
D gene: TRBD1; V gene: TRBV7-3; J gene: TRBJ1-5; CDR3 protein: CASSRQGQPQHF; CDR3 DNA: TGTGCCAGCAGCCGACAGGGGCAGCCCCAGCATTTT
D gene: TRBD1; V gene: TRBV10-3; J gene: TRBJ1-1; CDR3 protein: CAISGTGMNTEAFF; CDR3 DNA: TGTGCCATCAGTGGGACAGGGATGAACACTGAAGCTTTCTTT
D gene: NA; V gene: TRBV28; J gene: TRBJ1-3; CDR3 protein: CASSLVQSRNTIYF; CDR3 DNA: TGTGCCAGCAGTTTGGTCCAGTCTAGAAACACCATATATTTT
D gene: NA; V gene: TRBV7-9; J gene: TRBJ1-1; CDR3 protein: CASSSLGVSTEAFF; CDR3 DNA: TGTGCCAGCAGCTCCCTCGGGGTAAGCACTGAAGCTTTCTTT
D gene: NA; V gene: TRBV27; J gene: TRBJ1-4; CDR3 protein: CASSPRGATNEKLFF; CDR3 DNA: TGTGCCAGCAGTCCAAGGGGGGCAACTAATGAAAAACTGTTTTTT
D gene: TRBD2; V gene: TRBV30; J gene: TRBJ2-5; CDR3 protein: CAWSVGVLAAQETQYF; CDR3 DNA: TGTGCCTGGAGTGTAGGGGTACTAGCGGCTCAAGAGACCCAGTACTTC
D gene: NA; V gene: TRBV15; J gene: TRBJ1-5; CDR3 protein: CATGEGNQPQHF; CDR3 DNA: TGTGCCACCGGAGAAGGCAATCAGCCCCAGCATTTT
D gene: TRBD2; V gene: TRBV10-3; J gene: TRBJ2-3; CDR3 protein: CAIFTGGPTDTQYF; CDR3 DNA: TGTGCCATCTTTACGGGGGGGCCTACAGATACGCAGTATTTT
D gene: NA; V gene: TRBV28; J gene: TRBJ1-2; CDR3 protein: CASSSPFSGNHGYTF; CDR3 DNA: TGTGCCAGCAGTTCCCCGTTCTCGGGGAATCATGGCTACACCTTC
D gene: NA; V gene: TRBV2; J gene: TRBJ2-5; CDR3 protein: CASSEWDINQETQYF; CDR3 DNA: TGTGCCAGCAGTGAATGGGACATCAACCAAGAGACCCAGTACTTC
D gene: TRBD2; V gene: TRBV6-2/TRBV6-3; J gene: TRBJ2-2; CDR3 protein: CASSSGGAVRGELFF; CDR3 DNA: TGTGCCAGCAGTTCCGGGGGGGCCGTTCGCGGGGAGCTGTTTTTT
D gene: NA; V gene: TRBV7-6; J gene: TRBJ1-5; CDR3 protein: CASSLGGWTGQPQHF; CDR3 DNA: TGTGCCAGCAGCTTAGGGGGGTGGACGGGTCAGCCCCAGCATTTT
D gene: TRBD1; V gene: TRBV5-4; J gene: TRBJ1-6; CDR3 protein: CASSLAGTGNSPLHF; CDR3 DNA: TGTGCCAGCAGCTTAGCCGGGACAGGGAATTCACCCCTCCACTTT
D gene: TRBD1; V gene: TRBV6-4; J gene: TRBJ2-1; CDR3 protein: CASSDTRQGRSYNEQFF; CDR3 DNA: TGTGCCAGCAGTGACACCCGACAGGGGAGGTCCTACAATGAGCAGTTCTTC
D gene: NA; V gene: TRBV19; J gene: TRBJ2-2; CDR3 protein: CASRATFVGAGELFF; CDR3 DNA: TGTGCCAGTAGAGCGACCTTTGTTGGGGCCGGGGAGCTGTTTTTT
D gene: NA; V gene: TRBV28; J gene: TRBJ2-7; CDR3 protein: CASSFSAGLYEQYF; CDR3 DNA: TGTGCCAGCAGTTTTTCGGCCGGGCTCTACGAGCAGTACTTC
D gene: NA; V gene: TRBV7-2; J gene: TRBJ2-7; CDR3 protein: CASSLSRGSLEQYF; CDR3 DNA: TGTGCCAGCAGCTTAAGCAGGGGTTCGCTCGAGCAGTACTTC
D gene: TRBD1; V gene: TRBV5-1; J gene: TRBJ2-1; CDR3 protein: CASSGGTGNNEQFF; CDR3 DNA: TGCGCCAGCAGCGGGGGGACAGGGAACAATGAGCAGTTCTTC
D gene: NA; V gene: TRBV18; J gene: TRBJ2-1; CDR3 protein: CASSSSDYGNEQFF; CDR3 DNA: TGTGCCAGCTCATCTTCAGATTACGGAAATGAGCAGTTCTTC
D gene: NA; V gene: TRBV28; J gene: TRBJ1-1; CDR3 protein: CASSFVEGLNTEAFF; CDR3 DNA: TGTGCCAGCAGTTTTGTAGAGGGGCTGAACACTGAAGCTTTCTTT
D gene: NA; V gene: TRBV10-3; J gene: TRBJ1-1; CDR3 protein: CAIRRRDTMNTEAFF; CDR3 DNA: TGTGCCATCAGGAGAAGGGACACCATGAACACTGAAGCTTTCTTT
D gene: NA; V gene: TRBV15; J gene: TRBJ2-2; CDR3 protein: CATSRDSPYTGELFF; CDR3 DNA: TGTGCCACCAGCAGAGATTCGCCGTACACCGGGGAGCTGTTTTTT
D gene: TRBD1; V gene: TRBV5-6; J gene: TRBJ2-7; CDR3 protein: CASSLEGQGYSYEQYF; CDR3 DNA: TGTGCCAGCAGCTTGGAAGGACAGGGATATTCCTACGAGCAGTACTTC
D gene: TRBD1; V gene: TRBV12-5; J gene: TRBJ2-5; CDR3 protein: CASGLGQGPQETQYF; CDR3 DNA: TGTGCTAGTGGTTTGGGACAGGGGCCTCAAGAGACCCAGTACTTC
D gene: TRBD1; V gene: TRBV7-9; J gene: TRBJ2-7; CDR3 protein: CASSLGDRDTNEQYF; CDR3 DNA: TGTGCCAGCAGCTTAGGGGACAGGGATACAAACGAGCAGTACTTC